These T cell receptor beta chains were read from a single sample in a study of T-cell reconstitution after alpha-beta-depleted transplantation in children. Each CDR3 protein is one row after TCRdb ran MiXCR on the PCR reads. The sample has roughly 190,000 distinct CDR3 sequences, 14% to 15% seen once. The sequences come from PBMCs from the stem cell graft donor, collected from the stem cell graft. These receptor sequences come from a human donor who donated a stem cell graft to a child with acute lymphoblastic leukemia. CDR3s include the opening cysteine and the closing phenylalanine or tryptophan. A D gene is named only where the DNA matches it firmly. The size field is filled for only some rows; it gives once, few, many or a size class.

>many|TRBV12-3/TRBV12-4|TRBJ1-1|-
TGTGCCAGCAGTCCGGGGGCCCACAACACTGAAGCTTTCTTT
CASSPGAHNTEAFF
>few|TRBV20-1|TRBJ2-3|TRBD2
TGCAGTGCTAGAGATCCTAAAAAGGGCGGGAGGGCCGATACGCAGTATTTT
CSARDPKKGGRADTQYF
>many|TRBV9|TRBJ2-7|-
TGTGCCAGCAGCGTAGAGGGAGCGGCCTACTACGAGCAGTACTTC
CASSVEGAAYYEQYF
>many|TRBV29-1|TRBJ2-7|-
TGCAGCGTTGGGAGACCCGACACTAGGAGCTCCTACGAGCAGTACTTC
CSVGRPDTRSSYEQYF
>many|TRBV20-1|TRBJ2-3|TRBD2
TGCAGTGCCCTAGCGGATAGCACAGATACGCAGTATTTT
CSALADSTDTQYF
>-|TRBV7-8|TRBJ1-5|-
TGTGCCAGCAGCTCACAACTAGGGGGTTTCAATCAGCCCCAGCATTTT
CASSSQLGGFNQPQHF
>many|TRBV12-3/TRBV12-4|TRBJ1-5|-
TGTGCCAGCAGTTCTTGGCAAGGGATCAATCAGCCCCAGCATTTT
CASSSWQGINQPQHF
>-|TRBV4-2|TRBJ1-2|-
TGTGCCAGCAGCCAAGATTCGTACGGGGGGACAAACTATGGCTACACCTTC
CASSQDSYGGTNYGYTF
>many|TRBV11-2|TRBJ2-7|-
TGTGCCAGCAGCTTAGACGGGTACTACGAGCAGTACTTC
CASSLDGYYEQYF
>few|TRBV29-1|TRBJ1-4|-
TGCAGCGTTGATAGGTCTGGTAATGAAAAACTGTTTTTT
CSVDRSGNEKLFF
>many|TRBV20-1|TRBJ2-3|-
TGCAGTGCTCCCGCGGGGCCTAGCACAGATACGCAGTATTTT
CSAPAGPSTDTQYF
>-|TRBV12-3/TRBV12-4|TRBJ2-3|-
TGTGCCAGCAGTTTAGCATTAGGGCCAGATACGCAGTATTTT
CASSLALGPDTQYF
>many|TRBV7-8|TRBJ2-1|TRBD2
TGTGCCAGCAGCTTAGTTCGGGACTATACCTACAATGAGCAGTTCTTC
CASSLVRDYTYNEQFF
>many|TRBV7-9|TRBJ2-5|-
TGTGCCAGCAGCTTGTTCAGTAAAGAGACCCAGTACTTC
CASSLFSKETQYF
>many|TRBV11-1|TRBJ1-2|-
TGTGCCAGCAGCTCGACGGGACGGGGCTATGGCTACACCTTC
CASSSTGRGYGYTF
>many|TRBV27|TRBJ2-7|TRBD2
TGTGCCAGCAGTCGTGCCCTAGCGGGAGTCTACGAGCAGTACTTC
CASSRALAGVYEQYF
>many|TRBV10-3|TRBJ2-5|-
TGTGCCATCAGTGAGTCAGGCGGGCGAGAGACCCAGTACTTC
CAISESGGRETQYF
>-|TRBV3-1|TRBJ1-1|TRBD1
TGTGCCACCTCCCAAGCGGGACAGCCAGCGTCGGGCACTGAAGCTTTCTTT
CATSQAGQPASGTEAFF
>many|TRBV5-1|TRBJ1-2|TRBD1
TGCGCCAGCAGCTTTGGGGGGCCCCTAAACAGGGGGCAGGGCTACACCTTC
CASSFGGPLNRGQGYTF
>few|TRBV7-9|TRBJ2-1|-
TGTGCCAGCAGCCTGGGGGTCGGGGGCCGTGGTAGAAATGAGCAGTTCTTC
CASSLGVGGRGRNEQFF
>few|TRBV29-1|TRBJ2-3|-
TGCAGCGTTGACATTAGTGGTTCAGATACGCAGTATTTT
CSVDISGSDTQYF
>many|TRBV29-1|TRBJ2-1|-
TGCAGCGCCGAGCGGTTAAGCTCCTACAATGAGCAGTTCTTC
CSAERLSSYNEQFF
>few|TRBV29-1|TRBJ1-2|-
TGCAGCGTTGGCCAGGGACAAGGAATGTATGGCTACACCTTC
CSVGQGQGMYGYTF
>-|TRBV10-3|TRBJ2-1|TRBD1
TGTGCCATCAGACCCGGGACAGGCCTAATTGGCTCCTACAATGAGCAGTTCTTC
CAIRPGTGLIGSYNEQFF
>-|TRBV7-2|TRBJ2-3|-
TGTGCCACATCCATGGGCGGGAGCACAGATACGCAGTATTTT
CATSMGGSTDTQYF
>-|TRBV6-1|TRBJ2-6|-
TGTGCCAGCAGTGAGGACATGGGGTCCGGGGCCAACGTCCTGACTTTC
CASSEDMGSGANVLTF
>-|TRBV19|TRBJ2-7|-
TGTGCCAATACAAGAATCGGGAAAGGATCCTACGAGCAGTACTTC
CANTRIGKGSYEQYF
>many|TRBV6-5|TRBJ2-1|TRBD2
TGTGCCAGCAGTTTCGGGACTAGCGGGCAGAATGAGCAGTTCTTC
CASSFGTSGQNEQFF
>many|TRBV4-1|TRBJ2-7|-
TGCGCCAGCAGCCAAGCGGGCAGCTCCACGACCTACGAGCAGTACTTC
CASSQAGSSTTYEQYF
>many|TRBV20-1|TRBJ2-7|-
TGCAGTGCTAGAGCCCCGGGAAGATACGAGCAGTACTTC
CSARAPGRYEQYF
>few|TRBV7-9|TRBJ2-7|TRBD2
TGTGCCAGCAGCTTAGGGGCGGGAGGCCTAGCGGCCTACGAGCAGTACTTC
CASSLGAGGLAAYEQYF
>many|TRBV7-9|TRBJ2-6|-
TGTGCCAGCAGCTTAGCGGGAGGTGGGGCCAACGTCCTGACTTTC
CASSLAGGGANVLTF
>many|TRBV20-1|TRBJ1-1|-
TGCAGTGCCGCACCGACCAATGAGGGTTACACTGAAGCTTTCTTT
CSAAPTNEGYTEAFF
>many|TRBV6-5|TRBJ2-7|-
TGTGCCAGCAGTTCCCGGGTGGCCCACTACGAGCAGTACTTC
CASSSRVAHYEQYF
>many|TRBV3-1|TRBJ2-1|-
TGTGCCAGCAGCCAAGCTTGGGACTCCGATGAGCAGTTCTTC
CASSQAWDSDEQFF
>many|TRBV20-1|TRBJ1-4|-
TGCAGTGCTAGAGATCCTGGGGGGCGAAAACTGTTTTTT
CSARDPGGRKLFF